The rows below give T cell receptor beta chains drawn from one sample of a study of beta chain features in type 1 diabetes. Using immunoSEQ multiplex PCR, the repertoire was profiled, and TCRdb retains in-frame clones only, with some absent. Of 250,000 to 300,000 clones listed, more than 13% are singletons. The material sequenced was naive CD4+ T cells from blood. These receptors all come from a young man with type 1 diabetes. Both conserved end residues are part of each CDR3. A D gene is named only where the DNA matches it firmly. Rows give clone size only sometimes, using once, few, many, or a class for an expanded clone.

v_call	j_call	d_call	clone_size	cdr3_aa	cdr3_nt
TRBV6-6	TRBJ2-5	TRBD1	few	CASTPGGVETQYF	TGTGCCAGCACCCCAGGGGGAGTAGAGACCCAGTACTTC
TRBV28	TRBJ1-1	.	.	CASSGATRVNTEAFF	TGTGCCAGCAGTGGGGCCACCAGGGTGAACACTGAAGCTTTCTTT
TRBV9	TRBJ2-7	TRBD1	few	CASSTTGGGSEQYF	TGTGCCAGCAGCACCACAGGGGGTGGATCCGAGCAGTACTTC
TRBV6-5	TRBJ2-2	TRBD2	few	CASKGGTANTGELFF	TGTGCCAGCAAGGGAGGGACCGCGAACACCGGGGAGCTGTTTTTT
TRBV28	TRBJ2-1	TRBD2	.	CASHAFGGSSYNEQFF	TGTGCCAGCCACGCATTTGGCGGGAGCTCCTACAATGAGCAGTTCTTC
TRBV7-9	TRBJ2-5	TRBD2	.	CASSFGTTAGETQYF	TGTGCCAGCAGCTTCGGGACCACAGCGGGGGAGACCCAGTACTTC
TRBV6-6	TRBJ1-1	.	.	CASSYPERNTEAFF	TGTGCCAGCAGTTACCCTGAGAGGAACACTGAAGCTTTCTTT
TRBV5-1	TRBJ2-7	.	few	CASSLDSSFLYEQYF	TGCGCCAGCAGCTTGGATTCTAGCTTTTTGTACGAGCAGTACTTC
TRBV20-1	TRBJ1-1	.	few	CSAERGTEAFF	TGCAGTGCTGAGCGGGGGACTGAAGCTTTCTTT
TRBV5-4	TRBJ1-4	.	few	CASSLGTSEKLFF	TGTGCCAGCAGCCTAGGGACATCTGAAAAACTGTTTTTT
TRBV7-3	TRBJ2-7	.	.	CASSLSGVGGLAYEQYF	TGTGCCAGCAGCTTATCAGGGGTTGGGGGCCTAGCCTACGAGCAGTACTTC
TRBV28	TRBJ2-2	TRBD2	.	CASSSGLAGAGELFF	TGTGCCAGCAGTTCCGGACTAGCGGGGGCCGGGGAGCTGTTTTTT
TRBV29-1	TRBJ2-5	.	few	CSVAGIQETQYF	TGCAGCGTTGCAGGGATTCAAGAGACCCAGTACTTC
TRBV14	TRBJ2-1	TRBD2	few	CASSPRTSGSYEQFF	TGTGCCAGCAGCCCCCGGACTAGCGGGAGCTATGAGCAGTTCTTC
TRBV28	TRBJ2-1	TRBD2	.	CASRPTSVGRQFF	TGTGCCAGCAGGCCAACTAGCGTGGGTAGGCAGTTCTTC
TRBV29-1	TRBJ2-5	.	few	CSGGKTQETQYF	TGCAGCGGCGGGAAAACCCAAGAGACCCAGTACTTC
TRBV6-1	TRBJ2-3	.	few	CASSDEYSDTQYF	TGTGCCAGCAGTGACGAGTATTCAGATACGCAGTATTTT
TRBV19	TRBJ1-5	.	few	CASKTAGLKPQHF	TGTGCCAGTAAAACCGCAGGGCTGAAGCCCCAGCATTTT
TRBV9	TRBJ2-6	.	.	CASSASSAGANVLTF	TGTGCCAGCAGCGCCTCTAGCGCTGGGGCCAACGTCCTGACTTTC
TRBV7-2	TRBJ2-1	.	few	CASSLSLALSSYNEQFF	TGTGCCAGCAGCTTGTCTCTAGCGCTGAGCTCCTACAATGAGCAGTTCTTC
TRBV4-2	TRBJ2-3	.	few	CASSQAEGRETDTQYF	TGTGCCAGCAGCCAAGCGGAGGGGCGCGAGACAGATACGCAGTATTTT
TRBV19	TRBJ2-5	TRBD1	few	CASSIATGGLKTQYF	TGTGCCAGTAGTATAGCTACAGGGGGATTGAAGACCCAGTACTTC
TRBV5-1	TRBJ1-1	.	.	CASSYRVDTEAFF	TGCGCCAGCAGCTACAGGGTAGACACTGAAGCTTTCTTT
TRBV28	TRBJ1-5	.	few	CASSSIVQPQHF	TGTGCCAGCAGCTCAATAGTTCAGCCCCAGCATTTT
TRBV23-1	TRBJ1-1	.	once	CASSQFGKKRPPNTEAFF	TGCGCCAGCAGTCAATTCGGGAAGAAGAGACCGCCGAACACTGAAGCTTTCTTT
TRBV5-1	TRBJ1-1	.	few	CASSWGQNTEAFF	TGCGCCAGCAGCTGGGGACAGAACACTGAAGCTTTCTTT
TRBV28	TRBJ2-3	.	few	CASSLASRHTDTQYF	TGTGCCAGCAGTTTAGCCAGTCGCCACACAGATACGCAGTATTTT
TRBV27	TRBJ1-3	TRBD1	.	CASSVRTGAHTIYF	TGTGCCAGCAGTGTTCGGACAGGGGCCCACACCATATATTTT
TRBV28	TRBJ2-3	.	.	CASRGGSTDTQYF	TGTGCCAGCAGAGGAGGAAGCACAGATACGCAGTATTTT
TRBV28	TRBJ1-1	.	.	CASSPGQGRVEAFF	TGTGCCAGCAGTCCGGGCCAGGGGAGGGTTGAAGCTTTCTTT
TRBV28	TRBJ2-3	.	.	CASSSTSSTDTQYF	TGTGCCAGCAGCTCAACTAGTAGCACAGATACGCAGTATTTT
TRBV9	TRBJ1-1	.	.	CASSLGGTTEAFF	TGTGCCAGCAGCCTAGGCGGTACCACTGAAGCTTTCTTT
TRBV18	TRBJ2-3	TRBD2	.	CASSPRASGRTDTQYF	TGTGCCAGCTCACCAAGGGCTAGCGGACGCACAGATACGCAGTATTTT
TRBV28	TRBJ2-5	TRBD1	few	CASSATGGGETQYF	TGTGCCAGCAGTGCCACAGGGGGCGGAGAGACCCAGTACTTC
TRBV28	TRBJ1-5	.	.	CASTIGGQPQHF	TGTGCCAGCACCATAGGAGGGCAGCCCCAGCATTTT
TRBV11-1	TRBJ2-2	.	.	CASSFEGTRNTGELFF	TGTGCCAGCAGCTTCGAAGGGACAAGGAACACCGGGGAGCTGTTTTTT
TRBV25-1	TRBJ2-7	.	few	CASSPRSEQYF	TGTGCCAGCAGTCCCAGATCCGAGCAGTACTTC